This section outlines one T cell receptor beta chain sequence together with its context. The sample belongs to a study of blood T cell repertoires in COVID-19. Study background: T cells, B-cell-depleted T cells, or PBMCs provided the cDNA or gDNA that served as material.

Repertoires were generated with immunoSEQ multiplex PCR, while TCRdb's copy carries only in-frame clones and drops some. The repertoire holds 300,000 or so clones, with approximately 90% as singletons. The ends lost 5 bases at V and 0 bases at J; junction bases unmatched: 6. There are 15 residues in the CDR3. CDR1 and CDR2 from the germline V gene are LGHNA and YSLEER. Source material: peripheral blood. V gene TRBV4-3 combines with J gene TRBJ1-1; 7 nucleotides align to TRBD1. This clonotype originated in a woman aged 30 to 39 who had recovered from COVID-19. The CDR3 nucleotides read TGCGCCAGCAGCTTTAACAGGGGTATGAACACTGAAGCTTTCTTT. Amino acids: CASSFNRGMNTEAFF.